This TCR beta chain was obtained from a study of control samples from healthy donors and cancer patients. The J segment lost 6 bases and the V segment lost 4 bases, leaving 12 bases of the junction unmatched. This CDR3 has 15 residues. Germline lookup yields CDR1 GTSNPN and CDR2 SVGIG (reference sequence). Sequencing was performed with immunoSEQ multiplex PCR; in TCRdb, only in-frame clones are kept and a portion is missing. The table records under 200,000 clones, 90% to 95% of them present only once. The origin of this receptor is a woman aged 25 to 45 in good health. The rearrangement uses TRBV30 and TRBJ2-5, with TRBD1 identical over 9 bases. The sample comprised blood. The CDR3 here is CAWTPSPTGGQTQYF. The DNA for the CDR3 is TGTGCCTGGACCCCCTCCCCGACAGGGGGTCAGACCCAGTACTTC.